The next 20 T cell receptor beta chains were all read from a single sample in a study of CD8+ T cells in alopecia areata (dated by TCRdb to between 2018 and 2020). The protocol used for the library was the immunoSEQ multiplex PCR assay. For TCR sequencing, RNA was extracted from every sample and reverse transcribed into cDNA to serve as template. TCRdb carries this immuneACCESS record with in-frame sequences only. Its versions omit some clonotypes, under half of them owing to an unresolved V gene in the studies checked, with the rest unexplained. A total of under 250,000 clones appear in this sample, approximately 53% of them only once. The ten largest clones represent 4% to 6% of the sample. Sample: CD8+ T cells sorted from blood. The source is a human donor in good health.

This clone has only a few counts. The CDR3: CSVDDTRAGSTDTQYF. CDR3 in DNA: TGCAGCGTTGACGACACCCGCGCGGGTAGCACAGATACGCAGTATTTT. The gene calls are TRBV29-1 and TRBJ2-3; a weak D match, TRBD2 (5 bases). The CDR3 sequence is 16 residues long. The V end was cut by 3 bases, the J end by 0 bases, with 16 bases between. Germline loops: CDR1 SQVTM, CDR2 ANQGSEA.

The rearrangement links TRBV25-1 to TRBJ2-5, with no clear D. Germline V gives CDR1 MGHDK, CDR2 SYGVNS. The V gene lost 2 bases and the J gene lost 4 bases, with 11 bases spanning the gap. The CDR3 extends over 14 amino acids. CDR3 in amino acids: CASSEPVGTETQYF. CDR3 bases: TGTGCCAGCAGTGAACCCGTAGGCACAGAGACCCAGTACTTC.

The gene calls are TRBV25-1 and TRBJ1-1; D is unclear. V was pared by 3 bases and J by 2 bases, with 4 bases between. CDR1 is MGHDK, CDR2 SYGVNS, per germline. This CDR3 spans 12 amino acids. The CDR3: CASSDINTEAFF. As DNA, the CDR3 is TGTGCCAGCAGTGACATCAACACTGAAGCTTTCTTT.

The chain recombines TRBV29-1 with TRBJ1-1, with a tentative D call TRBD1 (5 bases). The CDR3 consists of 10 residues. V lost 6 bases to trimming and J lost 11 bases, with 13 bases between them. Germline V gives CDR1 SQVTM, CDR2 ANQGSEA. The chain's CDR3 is CSVRGRGAFF. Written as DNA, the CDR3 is TGCAGCGTCCGGGGCCGAGGGGCTTTCTTT. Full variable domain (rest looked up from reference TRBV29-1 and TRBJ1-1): SAVISQKPSRDICQRGTSLTIQCQVDSQVTMMFWYRQQPGQSLTLIATANQGSEATYESGFVIDKFPISRPNLTFSTLTVSNMSPEDSSIYLCSVRGRGAFFGQGTRLTVV.

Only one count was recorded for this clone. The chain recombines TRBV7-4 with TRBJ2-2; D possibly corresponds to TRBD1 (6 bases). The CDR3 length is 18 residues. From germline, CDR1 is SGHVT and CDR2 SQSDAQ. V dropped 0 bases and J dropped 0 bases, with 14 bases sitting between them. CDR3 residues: CASSLARGHFTNTGELFF. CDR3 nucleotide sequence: TGTGCCAGCAGCTTAGCCAGGGGACACTTTACGAACACCGGGGAGCTGTTTTTT. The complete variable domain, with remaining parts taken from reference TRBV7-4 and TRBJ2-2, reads GAGVSQSPRYKVAKRGRDVALRCDSISGHVTLYWYRQTLGQGSEVLTYSQSDAQRDKSGRPSGRFSAERPERSVSTLKIQRTEQGDSAVYLCASSLARGHFTNTGELFFGEGSRLTVL.

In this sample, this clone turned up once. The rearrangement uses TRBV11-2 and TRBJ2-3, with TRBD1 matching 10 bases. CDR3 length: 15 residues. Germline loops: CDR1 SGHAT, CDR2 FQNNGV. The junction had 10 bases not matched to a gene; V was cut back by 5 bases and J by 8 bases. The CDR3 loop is CASSLLRQGASTQYF. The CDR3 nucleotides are TGTGCCAGCAGCCTTTTAAGACAGGGGGCAAGTACGCAGTATTTT. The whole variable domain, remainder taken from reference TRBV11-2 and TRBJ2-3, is EAGVAQSPRYKIIEKRQSVAFWCNPISGHATLYWYQQILGQGPKLLIQFQNNGVVDDSQLPKDRFSAERLKGVDSTLKIQPAKLEDSAVYLCASSLLRQGASTQYFGPGTRLTVL.

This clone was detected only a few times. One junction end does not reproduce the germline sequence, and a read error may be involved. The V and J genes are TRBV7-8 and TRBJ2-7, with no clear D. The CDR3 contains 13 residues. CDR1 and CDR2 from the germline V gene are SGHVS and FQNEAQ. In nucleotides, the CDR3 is TGTGCCAGCATCTTACCAGGAAGGGACGAGCAGTACTTC. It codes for CASILPGRDEQYF. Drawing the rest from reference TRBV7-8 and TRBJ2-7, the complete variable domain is GAGVSQSPRYKVAKRGQDVALRCDPISGHVSLFWYQQALGQGPEFLTYFQNEAQLDKSGLPSDRFFAERPEGSVSTLKIQRTQQEDSAVYLCASILPGRDEQYFGPGTRLTVT.

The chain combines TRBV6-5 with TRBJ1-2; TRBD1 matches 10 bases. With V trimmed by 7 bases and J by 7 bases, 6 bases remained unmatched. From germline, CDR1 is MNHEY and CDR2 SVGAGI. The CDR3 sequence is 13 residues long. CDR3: CASTIGQGVGYTF. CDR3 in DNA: TGTGCCAGCACCATTGGACAGGGGGTTGGCTACACCTTC.

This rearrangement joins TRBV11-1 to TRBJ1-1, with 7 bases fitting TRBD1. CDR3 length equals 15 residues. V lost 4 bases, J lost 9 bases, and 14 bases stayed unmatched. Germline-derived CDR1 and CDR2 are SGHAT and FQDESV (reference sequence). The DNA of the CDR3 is TGTGCCAGCAGCTCGGAACCCGGACAGGTGGAGAAAGCTTTCTTT. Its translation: CASSSEPGQVEKAFF.

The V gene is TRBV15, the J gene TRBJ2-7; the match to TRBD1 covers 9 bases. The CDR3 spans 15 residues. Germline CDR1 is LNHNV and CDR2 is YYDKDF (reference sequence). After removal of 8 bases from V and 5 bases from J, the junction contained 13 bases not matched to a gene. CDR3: CATRAPGQGIDEQYF. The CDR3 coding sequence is TGTGCCACCCGTGCGCCGGGACAGGGTATCGACGAGCAGTACTTC.

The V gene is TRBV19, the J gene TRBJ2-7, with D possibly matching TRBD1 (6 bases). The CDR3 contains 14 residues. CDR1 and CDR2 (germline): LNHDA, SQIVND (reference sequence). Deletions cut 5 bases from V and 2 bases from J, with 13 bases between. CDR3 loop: CASSLRTVTYEQYF. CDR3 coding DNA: TGTGCCAGTAGTCTACGGACAGTAACCTACGAGCAGTACTTC.

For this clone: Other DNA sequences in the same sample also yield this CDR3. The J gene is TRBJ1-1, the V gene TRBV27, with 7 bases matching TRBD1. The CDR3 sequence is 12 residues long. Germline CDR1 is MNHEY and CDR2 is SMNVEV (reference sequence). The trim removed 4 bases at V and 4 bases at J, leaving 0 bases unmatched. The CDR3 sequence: CASSSGGTEAFF. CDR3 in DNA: TGTGCCAGCAGTTCAGGGGGCACTGAAGCTTTCTTT.

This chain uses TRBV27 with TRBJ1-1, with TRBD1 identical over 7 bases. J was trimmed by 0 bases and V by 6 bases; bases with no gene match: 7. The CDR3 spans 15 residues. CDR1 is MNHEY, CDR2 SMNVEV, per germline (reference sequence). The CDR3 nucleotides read TGTGCCAGCAGCGGACAGGTAGAAATGAACACTGAAGCTTTCTTT. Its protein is CASSGQVEMNTEAFF.

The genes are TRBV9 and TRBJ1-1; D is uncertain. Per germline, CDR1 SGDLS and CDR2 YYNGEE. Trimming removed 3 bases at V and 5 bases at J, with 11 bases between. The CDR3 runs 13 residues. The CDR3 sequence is CASSERGETEAFF. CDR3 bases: TGTGCCAGCAGCGAACGGGGTGAGACTGAAGCTTTCTTT.

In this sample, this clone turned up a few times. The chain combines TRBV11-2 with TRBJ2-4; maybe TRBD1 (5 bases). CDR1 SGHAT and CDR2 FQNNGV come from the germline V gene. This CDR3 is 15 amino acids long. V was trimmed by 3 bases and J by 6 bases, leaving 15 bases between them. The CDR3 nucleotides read TGTGCCAGCAGCTTTGGGAAAGGGGCTGGAAACATTCAGTACTTC. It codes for CASSFGKGAGNIQYF.

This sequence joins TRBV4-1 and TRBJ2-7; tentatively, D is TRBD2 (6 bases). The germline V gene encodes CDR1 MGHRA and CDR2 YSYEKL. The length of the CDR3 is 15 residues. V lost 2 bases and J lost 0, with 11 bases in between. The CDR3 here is CASSQSSASSYEQYF. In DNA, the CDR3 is TGCGCCAGCAGCCAATCTAGCGCCTCCTCCTACGAGCAGTACTTC.

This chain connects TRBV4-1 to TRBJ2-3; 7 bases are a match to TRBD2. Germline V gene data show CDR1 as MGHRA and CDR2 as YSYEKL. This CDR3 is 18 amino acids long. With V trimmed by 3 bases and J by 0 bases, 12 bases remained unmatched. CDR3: CASSHPTLTSQSTDTQYF. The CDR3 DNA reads TGCGCCAGCAGCCACCCGACCCTGACTAGCCAAAGCACAGATACGCAGTATTTT.

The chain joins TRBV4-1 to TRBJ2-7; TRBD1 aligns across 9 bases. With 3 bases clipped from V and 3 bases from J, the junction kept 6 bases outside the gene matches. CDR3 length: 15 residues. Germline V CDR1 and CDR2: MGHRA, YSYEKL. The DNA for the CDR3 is TGCGCCAGCAGCCAGAGAACAGGGGGCTTCTACGAGCAGTACTTC. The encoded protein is CASSQRTGGFYEQYF.

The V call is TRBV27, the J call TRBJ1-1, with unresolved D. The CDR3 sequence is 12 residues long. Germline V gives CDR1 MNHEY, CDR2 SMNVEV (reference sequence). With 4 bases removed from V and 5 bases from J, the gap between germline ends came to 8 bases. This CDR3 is CASSSLWTEAFF. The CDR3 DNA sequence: TGTGCCAGCAGTTCGCTTTGGACTGAAGCTTTCTTT.

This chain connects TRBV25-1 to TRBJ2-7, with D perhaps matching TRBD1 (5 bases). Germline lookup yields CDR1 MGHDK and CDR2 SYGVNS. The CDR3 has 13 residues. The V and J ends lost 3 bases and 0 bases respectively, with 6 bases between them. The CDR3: CASSEGLSYEQYF. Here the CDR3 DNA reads TGTGCCAGCAGTGAGGGGCTCTCCTACGAGCAGTACTTC.